Included here is one T cell receptor (beta chain) sequence, with context. Antigen: not known. The junction departs from the called germline gene at one end, perhaps through a read error. This sample is part of a study of blood T cells in healthy people across ages. Study outcomes and limitations: Both naive CD4+ cell counts and diversity were greater in long-lived donors than in aged donors. It was not known whether donors were CMV positive (a possible confounder of expanded clonotype changes).

Primed by a sample-barcoded 5' primer and a J-beta primer mix, a second PCR proceeded for about 6 to 11 cycles. Each CDR3 protein gets one entry after TCRdb re-called the 5' RACE reads with MiXCR. Of 1 million to 1.2 million distinct CDR3 sequences in the sample, around two fifths were seen once. Researchers report isolating at least 6.5 million PBMCs per sample. CDR3 size: 19 residues. Germline CDR1 reads DFQATT; CDR2 reads SNEGSKA (reference sequence). The clonotype was recovered from a man aged 18-30 years in good health. This chain uses TRBV20-1 with TRBJ2-3; TRBD2 matches at 8 bases. Sequencing was carried out using blood. In nucleotides, the CDR3 is TGCAGTGCTAGATTGCCTCTTAGCGGGGATCGCCCTAGCACAGATACGCAGTTTTTT. Protein: CSARLPLSGDRPSTDTQFF.